Listed here are 24 T cell receptor beta chains from one sample, sequenced in a study of Ad26.COV2.S vaccination and SARS-CoV-2 variants (dated by TCRdb to about 2021). According to the study, the label for this sample's treatment or condition signals: around 19 received Ad26.COV2.S at low or high dose, single or two shots; about 5 received placebo; per-sample allocation not given. For vaccine and placebo recipients, repertoires were sequenced using samples collected on day 63 after the first injection. Receptors were amplified or captured by the immunoSEQ multiplex PCR assay. Imported from immuneACCESS, the table was reduced by TCRdb to in-frame sequences with V and J called. These copies leave out some clones; in studies compared against another copy, an unresolved V gene accounts for under half, and the cause of the remainder is not known. For this sample there are a few hundred thousand clones; around 87% appear just once. The top ten constitute about 3.5% of the sample.

Sequenced here: peripheral blood, sampled in a trial of Ad26.COV2.S vaccine versus placebo. The receptors were sampled from a person aged 18 to 59 who received the Ad26.COV2.S COVID-19 vaccine or a placebo.

This chain joins TRBV10-3 and TRBJ2-1; 7 nucleotides align to TRBD1. The CDR3 loop spans 13 amino acids. Germline V gene lookup returns CDR1 ENHRY and CDR2 SYGVKD. V shed 3 bases and J 8 bases; nucleotides not matched to a gene: 4. The CDR3, as DNA: TGTGCCATCAGTGAAAGACAGGGCTATGAGCAGTTCTTC. This codes for CAISERQGYEQFF.

The V gene is TRBV7-9, the J gene TRBJ1-1; the D is unclear. V lost 1 base, J lost 6 bases, and 15 bases lay in between. Looked up from germline, CDR1 is SEHNR and CDR2 is FQNEAQ (reference sequence). This CDR3 has 15 residues. The CDR3 region is CASSLDSMGSSEAFF. CDR3 coding DNA: TGTGCCAGCAGCTTAGACTCCATGGGATCGTCTGAAGCTTTCTTT.

The chain joins TRBV18 to TRBJ1-5; tentatively, D is TRBD1 (5 bases). CDR3 length: 15 amino acids. Germline values: CDR1 KGHSH, CDR2 LQKENI. Trimming removed 5 bases from V and 1 base from J, with 12 bases in between. The CDR3 reads CASSDLRVSNQPQHF. The CDR3 DNA is TGTGCCAGCTCAGACCTCAGGGTAAGCAATCAGCCCCAGCATTTT.

V and J are TRBV2 and TRBJ2-5; no firm D call. V was shortened by 2 bases and J by 1 base, with 14 bases between the two germline ends. Per germline, CDR1 SNHLY and CDR2 FYNNEI. This CDR3 is built from 16 residues. The CDR3 nucleotides are TGTGCCAGCAGTGAAAGTTTAGTCGCGTCCCAAGAGACCCAGTACTTC. Encoded protein: CASSESLVASQETQYF. The full variable domain, completed using reference TRBV2 and TRBJ2-5, is EPEVTQTPSHQVTQMGQEVILRCVPISNHLYFYWYRQILGQKVEFLVSFYNNEISEKSEIFDDQFSVERPDGSNFTLKIRSTKLEDSAMYFCASSESLVASQETQYFGPGTRLLVL.

V usage is TRBV27 and J usage is TRBJ1-3, with D possibly matching TRBD1 (6 bases). Germline V gene sequence: CDR1 MNHEY, CDR2 SMNVEV (reference sequence). The CDR3 covers 11 residues. V was clipped by 8 bases and J by 7 bases, with 9 bases between them. Here the CDR3 reads CASARGNTIYF. The CDR3 DNA sequence: TGTGCCAGCGCTAGGGGGAACACCATATATTTT.

This clone was detected ten times or more. This CDR3 reads CASSYGQNNEQFF. CDR3 in DNA: TGTGCCAGCAGTTACGGACAGAACAATGAGCAGTTCTTC. J is TRBJ2-1 and V is TRBV6-5; TRBD1 might be the D (6 bases). The germline V gene encodes CDR1 MNHEY and CDR2 SVGAGI. The length of the CDR3 is 13 residues. Trimming removed 2 bases from V and 5 bases from J, with 7 bases in between.

The chain recombines TRBV7-8 with TRBJ1-5; D call uncertain. Germline-derived CDR1 and CDR2 are SGHVS and FQNEAQ. Trimming stripped 1 base from V and 4 bases from J, with 8 bases between. CDR3 length equals 14 residues. DNA for the CDR3: TGTGCCAGCAGCTTAGTTCGGCTGAATCAGCCCCAGCATTTT. Encoded protein: CASSLVRLNQPQHF.

This clone was seen once. The rearrangement uses TRBV10-1 and TRBJ2-5; D might be TRBD2 (5 bases). The germline V and J ends were trimmed by 6 bases and 2 bases, with 7 bases remaining between them. The CDR3 has 12 amino acids. CDR1 is WNHNN and CDR2 is SYGVQD in the germline V gene (reference sequence). The CDR3 reads CASRDFQETQYF. The CDR3 DNA reads as TGCGCCAGCAGGGACTTTCAAGAGACCCAGTACTTC.

This sequence joins TRBV7-2 and TRBJ1-5, with TRBD1 as a possible D gene (5 bases). Per the germline V gene, CDR1 is SGHTA and CDR2 is FQGNSA. V was trimmed by 0 bases and J by 3 bases, leaving 12 bases between them. This CDR3 is built from 16 residues. CDR3 residues: CASSLAWSGSNQPQHF. The CDR3 DNA reads TGTGCCAGCAGCTTAGCTTGGTCAGGGTCCAATCAGCCCCAGCATTTT.

V usage is TRBV6-6 and J usage is TRBJ2-1; D is ambiguous. Trimming removed 0 bases at V and 2 bases at J, with 5 bases between. This CDR3 comprises 14 residues. Germline CDR1 is MNHNY and CDR2 is SVGAGI (reference sequence). The CDR3 DNA is TGTGCCAGCAGTTACTCCTCAACCTACAATGAGCAGTTCTTC. Translated: CASSYSSTYNEQFF.

The chain joins TRBV28 to TRBJ1-1; TRBD1 is a possible D gene (5 bases). Germline values: CDR1 MDHEN, CDR2 SYDVKM. The length of the CDR3 is 13 residues. Trimming shortened V by 6 bases and J by 3 bases, and 11 bases separated the two germline ends. CDR3 residues: CASSRRDYTEAFF. CDR3 nucleotide sequence: TGTGCCAGCAGCCGCCGGGACTACACTGAAGCTTTCTTT.

The chain couples TRBV4-1 to TRBJ1-4; 7 bases line up with TRBD1. V lost 5 bases to trimming and J lost 7 bases; unmatched junction nucleotides: 7. This CDR3 region has 14 residues. Germline assignment: CDR1 MGHRA and CDR2 YSYEKL. The CDR3 protein is CASSVDRLGEKLFF. CDR3 nucleotides: TGCGCCAGCAGCGTGGACAGGCTAGGTGAAAAACTGTTTTTT.

The chain has TRBV6-5 and TRBJ2-7; no clear D gene. The CDR3 contains 12 residues. V was trimmed by 6 bases and J by 4 bases, leaving 10 bases between them. The germline V gene has CDR1 MNHEY and CDR2 SVGAGI. In DNA form, the CDR3 reads TGTGCCAGCAGCAAAGGACGTTACGAGCAGTACTTC. Residues: CASSKGRYEQYF.

The CDR3 is CAISESTFGGGYTF. CDR3 in DNA: TGTGCCATCAGTGAGTCTACGTTCGGTGGTGGCTACACCTTC. The chain has TRBV10-3 and TRBJ1-2, with D hard to call. Germline lookup yields CDR1 ENHRY and CDR2 SYGVKD. V shed 0 bases and J shed 7 bases, with 12 bases lying between them. The CDR3 totals 14 residues.

The chain joins TRBV27 to TRBJ1-1; the match to TRBD1 covers 8 bases. Trimming took 5 bases from V and 1 from J; bases not matched to a gene: 12. CDR3 length: 17 residues. Germline CDR1 and CDR2: MNHEY and SMNVEV (reference sequence). CDR3 region: CASSLLLGTGTNTEAFF. CDR3 nucleotide sequence: TGTGCCAGCAGTCTTCTACTCGGGACAGGTACGAACACTGAAGCTTTCTTT.

This chain connects TRBV5-1 to TRBJ2-5; TRBD2 might be the D (5 bases). This CDR3 region has 14 residues. CDR1 is SGHRS, CDR2 YFSETQ, per germline. The V gene lost 5 bases and the J gene lost 5 bases, with 16 bases spanning the gap. The CDR3 DNA is TGCGCCAGCAGTTTCAAACTAGATCTTGAGACCCAGTACTTC. This sequence encodes CASSFKLDLETQYF.

The rearrangement joins TRBV7-2 to TRBJ1-5; TRBD1 agrees at 8 bases. V shed 3 bases and J 7 bases; nucleotides not matched to a gene: 2. Germline CDR1 reads SGHTA; CDR2 reads FQGNSA. The CDR3 contains 13 residues. CDR3 in DNA: TGTGCCAGCAGCTTGGACAGGGCACAGCCCCAGCATTTT. It yields the protein CASSLDRAQPQHF.

The chain combines TRBV19 with TRBJ1-2; 8 nucleotides line up with TRBD1. The germline V gene encodes CDR1 LNHDA and CDR2 SQIVND (reference sequence). The CDR3 contains 14 residues. The V and J ends lost 7 bases and 7 bases, in that order; junction bases with no gene match: 11. The CDR3 DNA is TGTGCCAGTATGGGACAGGTTCGAGTGGGTGGCTACACCTTC. It codes for CASMGQVRVGGYTF.

The chain carries TRBV9 and TRBJ2-2, with 7 nucleotides matching TRBD2. Germline CDR1 SGDLS, CDR2 YYNGEE. The V gene end was trimmed by 0 bases and the J gene end by 1 base; junction bases not matched to a gene: 0. The CDR3 length is 15 residues. The CDR3 sequence is CASSVGGGNTGELFF. CDR3 DNA: TGTGCCAGCAGCGTAGGCGGGGGGAACACCGGGGAGCTGTTTTTT. Variable domain in full (rest from reference TRBV9 and TRBJ2-2): DSGVTQTPKHLITATGQRVTLRCSPRSGDLSVYWYQQSLDQGLQFLIQYYNGEERAKGNILERFSAQQFPDLHSELNLSSLELGDSALYFCASSVGGGNTGELFFGEGSRLTVL.

The chain couples TRBV2 to TRBJ1-2; 7 positions match TRBD1. Germline assignment: CDR1 SNHLY and CDR2 FYNNEI. The CDR3 contains 12 residues. Unmatched junction bases numbered 5, after V lost 5 bases and J lost 8 bases. The CDR3 nucleotides are TGTGCCAGCAGTAGACAGGGTGCGGGCTACACCTTC. Amino acids: CASSRQGAGYTF. Together with reference TRBV2 and TRBJ1-2, the CDR3 gives the full variable domain: EPEVTQTPSHQVTQMGQEVILRCVPISNHLYFYWYRQILGQKVEFLVSFYNNEISEKSEIFDDQFSVERPDGSNFTLKIRSTKLEDSAMYFCASSRQGAGYTFGSGTRLTVV.

The chain joins TRBV28 to TRBJ1-6, with TRBD1 matching over 9 bases. Per the germline V gene, CDR1 is MDHEN and CDR2 is SYDVKM. This CDR3 is built from 17 residues. After removal of 5 bases from V and 8 bases from J, the junction contained 13 bases not matched to a gene. As DNA, the CDR3 is TGTGCCAGCAGTCCGCCAATGACAGGGGGTTCTGATTCACCCCTCCACTTT. Translating it yields CASSPPMTGGSDSPLHF. Full variable domain (remainder filled in from reference TRBV28 and TRBJ1-6): DVKVTQSSRYLVKRTGEKVFLECVQDMDHENMFWYRQDPGLGLRLIYFSYDVKMKEKGDIPEGYSVSREKKERFSLILESASTNQTSMYLCASSPPMTGGSDSPLHFGNGTRLTVT.

J is TRBJ2-3 and V is TRBV5-4, with TRBD2 matching over 9 bases. The CDR3 covers 15 residues. Germline trimming cut 2 bases from V and 6 bases from J; bases unmatched to any gene: 7. Germline V gene lookup returns CDR1 SGHNT and CDR2 YYREEE (reference sequence). The DNA of the CDR3 is TGTGCCAGCAGCTTCCCAGCGGGGGGTACCGATACGCAGTATTTT. Amino acids: CASSFPAGGTDTQYF.

CDR3 nucleotide sequence: TGTGCCAGTAGTATCAGGGGCGCTGGGGAAAAACTGTTTTTT. Translated, it gives CASSIRGAGEKLFF. This chain joins TRBV19 and TRBJ1-4, with D possibly TRBD1 on 6 matching bases. CDR3 length: 14 residues. The V end was cut by 3 bases, the J end by 8 bases, with 13 bases between. CDR1 and CDR2 from the germline V gene are LNHDA and SQIVND (reference sequence).

The CDR3 region has the DNA TGTGCCACCAGCAGAGACCACTACGAGCAGTACTTC. This sequence encodes CATSRDHYEQYF. J is TRBJ2-7 and V is TRBV15; D remains unclear. This CDR3 comprises 12 residues. V shed 0 bases and J shed 3 bases, with 3 bases lying between them. Germline lookup yields CDR1 LNHNV and CDR2 YYDKDF (reference sequence).